This T cell receptor beta chain stems from a study of patients and donors after allogeneic stem cell transplantation. This clonotype was detected only a few times. MiXCR was run by TCRdb on the RT-PCR reads, yielding one entry per CDR3 protein. The sample has about a million distinct CDR3 sequences; more than 15% are singletons. Trimming stripped 1 base from V and 5 bases from J, with 15 bases between. Germline-derived CDR1 and CDR2 are ENHRY and SYGVKD. This CDR3 contains 16 residues. The TCR originated in a human donor who was either an allogeneic HSCT recipient or a stem cell or donor lymphocyte infusion donor (not recorded which). It is not recorded whose cells these are; they may come from a transplant donor. The chain joins TRBV10-3 to TRBJ2-1, with D maybe TRBD1 (6 bases). Material: blood, either unsorted or a sorted T cell fraction (not recorded which). The CDR3 nucleotides are TGTGCCATCAGTGAGTGGGAGACAGGAATTAACAATGAGCAGTTCTTC. The encoded protein is CAISEWETGINNEQFF.